The clone carrying this TCR beta chain was seen a handful of times. CDR1 and CDR2 (germline): LNHDA, SQIVND (reference sequence). V dropped 3 bases and J dropped 0 bases, with 12 bases sitting between them. The CDR3 sequence is 15 residues long. The source of the sample is a study of T cell responses to AZD1222 COVID-19 vaccine. Clones were read by immunoSEQ multiplex PCR, and TCRdb kept only the in-frame ones, dropping some. The sample lists approximately 65,000 clones, roughly 90% occurring once. The sequence was obtained from an adult in good health. This chain connects TRBV19 to TRBJ2-7; D is possibly TRBD1 (6 bases). The sequences come from peripheral blood, collected on day 0 of AZD1222 vaccination. In DNA form, the CDR3 reads TGTGCCAGTAGTATCATACAGGGAAACTCCTACGAGCAGTACTTC. It yields the protein CASSIIQGNSYEQYF.